A few counts support the clone carrying this T cell receptor beta chain. Its antigen is as yet unknown. This specimen belongs to a study of cytomegalovirus exposure and HLA in healthy donors. Study-level points and caveats: In a later analysis, compared with equally common non-associated chains, HLA-associated beta chains were more expanded.

PCR was performed using 60 Vbeta and 13 Jbeta primers. Libraries were prepared by immunoSEQ multiplex PCR; TCRdb keeps only in-frame clonotypes and omits some of them. The sample records about 120,000 clones, around 80% being singletons. This CDR3 is 15 amino acids long. J was trimmed by 4 bases and V by 2 bases; bases with no gene match: 3. The germline CDR1 and CDR2 sequences are SGHTA and FQGNSA. The origin of this receptor is a man aged 30 to 45 in good health and CMV-seronegative. The sequenced sample consisted of PBMCs. This rearrangement joins TRBV7-2 to TRBJ1-2; 11 positions match TRBD1. The CDR3 DNA follows: TGTGCCAGCAGCTTATACGGGACAGGGGGCTATGGCTACACCTTC. This codes for CASSLYGTGGYGYTF.